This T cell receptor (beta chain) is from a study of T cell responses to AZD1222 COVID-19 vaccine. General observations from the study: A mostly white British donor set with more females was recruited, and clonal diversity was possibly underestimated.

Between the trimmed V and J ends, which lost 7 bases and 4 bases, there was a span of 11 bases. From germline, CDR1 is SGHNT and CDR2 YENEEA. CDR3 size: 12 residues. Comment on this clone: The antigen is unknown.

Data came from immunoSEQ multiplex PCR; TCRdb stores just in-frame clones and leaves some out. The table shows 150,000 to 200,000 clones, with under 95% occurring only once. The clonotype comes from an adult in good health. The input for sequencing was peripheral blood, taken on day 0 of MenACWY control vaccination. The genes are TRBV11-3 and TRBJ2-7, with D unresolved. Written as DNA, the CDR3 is TGTGCCAGCACCTCGAACCAGTACGAGCAGTACTTC. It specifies CASTSNQYEQYF.